The clone carrying this T cell receptor beta chain was picked up one time. Participant ages covered 18 to 89 years across around 22 US areas. Participant-given clinical history determined each cohort assignment. Donors in Cohort 3 counted as recovered after two negative PCRs, clearance, or symptom resolution. The record originates from a study of blood T cell repertoires in COVID-19. Study overall: PBMCs, B-cell-depleted T cells, or T cells provided the cDNA or gDNA that made up the material.

Clones were sequenced by immunoSEQ multiplex PCR, and TCRdb holds only the in-frame ones, with some missing. The data show nearly 200,000 clones, 65% to 85% seen once. The TCR sequence derives from a man in his forties who had recovered from COVID-19. Material: PBMCs or T cells enriched from blood (not recorded which).

CDR3 DNA: TGCGCCAGCAGCCCGGGACAGGGGGACCACGAGCAGTACTTC. It translates to CASSPGQGDHEQYF. V usage is TRBV5-1 and J usage is TRBJ2-7, with 11 bases identical to TRBD1. Per the germline V gene, CDR1 is SGHRS and CDR2 is YFSETQ. The CDR3 loop spans 14 amino acids. With 4 bases clipped from V and 5 bases from J, the junction kept 5 bases outside the gene matches.